This T cell receptor (beta chain) comes out of a study of T cells after yellow fever vaccination. TCRdb itself ran the 5' RACE reads through MiXCR, one entry per CDR3 protein. The data contain just under 600,000 distinct CDR3 sequences, less than 15% of them singletons. This clonotype showed up just a few times. Antigen unknown. Trimming cost V 8 bases and J 4 bases, with 8 bases left between them. This CDR3 region has 12 residues. Germline-derived CDR1 and CDR2 are LNHNV and YYDKDF (reference sequence). Regarding the study as a whole: Highly abundant clonotypes carried over from the bulk population could end up in FACS-sorted repertoires as contaminants.

Sequenced material: PBMCs, taken on the day of the yellow fever booster vaccination. The V call is TRBV15, the J call TRBJ2-2, with D perhaps TRBD1 or TRBD2 (5 bases each). This sequence originates from a young man who received the YFV17D yellow fever vaccine. The CDR3 sequence: CATLGGTGELFF. For the CDR3, the DNA is TGTGCCACCCTTGGGGGCACCGGGGAGCTGTTTTTT.